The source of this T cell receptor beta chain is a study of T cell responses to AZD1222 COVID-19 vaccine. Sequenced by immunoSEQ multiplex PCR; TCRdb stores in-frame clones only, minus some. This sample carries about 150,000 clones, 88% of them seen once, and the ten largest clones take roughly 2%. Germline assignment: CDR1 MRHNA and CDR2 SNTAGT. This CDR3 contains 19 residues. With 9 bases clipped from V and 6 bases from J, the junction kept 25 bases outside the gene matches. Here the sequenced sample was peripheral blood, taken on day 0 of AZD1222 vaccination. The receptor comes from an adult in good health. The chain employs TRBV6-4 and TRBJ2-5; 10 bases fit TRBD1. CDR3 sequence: CARGFFPLVRDRGRKTQYF. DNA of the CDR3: TGTGCCAGAGGTTTTTTCCCCTTAGTCCGGGACAGGGGCAGAAAGACCCAGTACTTC.